This T cell receptor beta chain was sequenced in a study of regulatory T cells in long-lasting Graves disease. Study-wide results and caveats: Analyses excluded thyroid tissue, covering peripheral blood alone. Few sampled subjects may have lowered accuracy. Persistent Graves' cases showed lower TCR diversity than newly diagnosed cases.

This clonotype was seen many times. Its target is unknown. This CDR3 has 15 amino acids. Germline V CDR1 and CDR2: MNHEY, SVGAGI. V lost 0 bases, J lost 0 bases, and 6 bases lay in between. Time point noted: persistent/refractory GD, antithyroid drugs over 5 years with positive TRAb. PBMCs provided the RNA from which the TCR library was made. Library construction for TCR beta used iRepertoire HTBI primers and Arm-PCR of CDR3 regions. A single record per CDR3 protein comes from TCRdb applying MiXCR to the multiplex PCR reads. The sample includes hundreds of thousands of distinct CDR3 sequences, about 21% of them seen just once.

The sample consisted of peripheral blood mononuclear cells (PBMCs), taken when the disease was refractory, from a patient treated with antithyroid drugs. The gene calls are TRBV6-5 and TRBJ1-5; D not resolved. The TCR was taken from a female donor with Graves disease. The CDR3 DNA follows: TGTGCCAGCAGTTACTCCAGCTATAGCAATCAGCCCCAGCATTTT. It translates to CASSYSSYSNQPQHF.